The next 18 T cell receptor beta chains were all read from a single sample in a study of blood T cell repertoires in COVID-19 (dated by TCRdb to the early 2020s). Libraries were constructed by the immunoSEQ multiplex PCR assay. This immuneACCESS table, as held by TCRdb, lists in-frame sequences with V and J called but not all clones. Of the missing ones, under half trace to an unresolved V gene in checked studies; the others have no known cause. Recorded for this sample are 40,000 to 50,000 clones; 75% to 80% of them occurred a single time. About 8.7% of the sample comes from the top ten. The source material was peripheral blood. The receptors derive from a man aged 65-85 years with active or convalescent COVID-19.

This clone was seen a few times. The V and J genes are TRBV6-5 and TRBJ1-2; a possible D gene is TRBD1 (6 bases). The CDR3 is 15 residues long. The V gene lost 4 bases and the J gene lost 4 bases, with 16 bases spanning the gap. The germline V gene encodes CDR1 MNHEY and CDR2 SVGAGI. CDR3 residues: CASSSSGAGVYGYTF. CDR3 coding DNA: TGTGCCAGCAGTTCCTCAGGGGCGGGGGTCTATGGCTACACCTTC.

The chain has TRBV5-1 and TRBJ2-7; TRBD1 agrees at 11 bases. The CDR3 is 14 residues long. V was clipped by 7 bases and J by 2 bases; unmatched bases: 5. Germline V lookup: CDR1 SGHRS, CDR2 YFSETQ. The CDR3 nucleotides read TGCGCCAGCCGCCTGGGACAGGGGGCCTACGAGCAGTACTTC. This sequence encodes CASRLGQGAYEQYF.

CDR3 sequence: CASDYPGDRDQPQHF. CDR3 in DNA: TGTGCCAGCGATTACCCAGGGGATCGAGATCAGCCCCAGCATTTT. The chain employs TRBV6-5 and TRBJ1-5; possible D gene TRBD1, 6 bases. The CDR3 length is 15 residues. V lost 8 bases, J lost 5 bases, and 19 bases lay in between. The V gene's germline CDR1 is MNHEY and CDR2 SVGAGI.

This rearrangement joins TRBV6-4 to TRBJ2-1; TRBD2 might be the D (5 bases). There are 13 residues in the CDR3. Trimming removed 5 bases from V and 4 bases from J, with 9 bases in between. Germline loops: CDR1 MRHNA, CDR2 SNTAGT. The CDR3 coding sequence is TGTGCCAGCAGTCCCACGGGGTACAATGAGCAGTTCTTC. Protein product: CASSPTGYNEQFF.

Here the CDR3 reads CASSVATTTGKRSYTF. As DNA, the CDR3 is TGTGCCAGCAGTGTAGCCACAACAACAGGGAAGAGGAGCTACACCTTC. The chain combines TRBV6-1 with TRBJ1-2; tentatively, D is TRBD1 (6 bases). The CDR3 consists of 16 residues. V shed 4 bases and J shed 9 bases, with 24 bases lying between them. CDR1 is MNHNS and CDR2 is SASEGT in the germline V gene.

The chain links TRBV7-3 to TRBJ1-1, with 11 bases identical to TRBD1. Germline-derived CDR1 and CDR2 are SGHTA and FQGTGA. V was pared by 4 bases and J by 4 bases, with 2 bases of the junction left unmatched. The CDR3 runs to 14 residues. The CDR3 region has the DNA TGTGCCAGCAGCTACGGACAGGGGGCCACTGAAGCTTTCTTT. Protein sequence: CASSYGQGATEAFF.

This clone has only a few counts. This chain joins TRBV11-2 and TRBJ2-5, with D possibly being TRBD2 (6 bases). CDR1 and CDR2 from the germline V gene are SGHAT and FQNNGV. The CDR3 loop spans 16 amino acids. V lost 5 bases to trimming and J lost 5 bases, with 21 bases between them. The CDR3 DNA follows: TGTGCCAGCAGCCCTGGGACTTCGGGTCAGTCGGAGACCCAGTACTTC. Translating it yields CASSPGTSGQSETQYF.

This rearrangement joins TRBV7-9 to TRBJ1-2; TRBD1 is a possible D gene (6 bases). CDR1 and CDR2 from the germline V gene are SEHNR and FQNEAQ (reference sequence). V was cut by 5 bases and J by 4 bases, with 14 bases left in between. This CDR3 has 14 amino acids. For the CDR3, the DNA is TGTGCCAGCAGCCCGGGGGGGCAACGCTATGGCTACACCTTC. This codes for CASSPGGQRYGYTF.

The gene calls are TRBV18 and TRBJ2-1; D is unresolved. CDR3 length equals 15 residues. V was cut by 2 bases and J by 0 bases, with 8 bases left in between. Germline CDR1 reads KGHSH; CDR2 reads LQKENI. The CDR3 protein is CASSPGLSSYNEQFF. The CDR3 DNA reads TGTGCCAGCTCACCAGGTCTGAGCTCCTACAATGAGCAGTTCTTC.

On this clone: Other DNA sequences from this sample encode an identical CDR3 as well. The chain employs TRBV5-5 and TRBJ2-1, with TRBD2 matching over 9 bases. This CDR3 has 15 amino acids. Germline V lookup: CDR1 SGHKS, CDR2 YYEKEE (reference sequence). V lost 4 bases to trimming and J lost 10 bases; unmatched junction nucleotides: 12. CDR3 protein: CASSPAGLAGGEQFF. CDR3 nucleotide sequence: TGTGCCAGCAGCCCGGCGGGACTAGCAGGCGGGGAGCAGTTCTTC.

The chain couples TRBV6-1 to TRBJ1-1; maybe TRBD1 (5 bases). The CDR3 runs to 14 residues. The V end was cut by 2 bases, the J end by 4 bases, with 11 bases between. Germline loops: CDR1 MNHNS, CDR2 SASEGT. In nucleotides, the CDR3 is TGTGCCAGCAGTGAAAATAGGGGCGTCACTGAAGCTTTCTTT. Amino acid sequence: CASSENRGVTEAFF.

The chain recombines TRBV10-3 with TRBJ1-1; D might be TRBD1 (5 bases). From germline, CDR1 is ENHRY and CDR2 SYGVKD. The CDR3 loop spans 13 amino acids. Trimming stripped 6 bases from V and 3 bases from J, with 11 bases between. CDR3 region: CAIRGGDYTEAFF. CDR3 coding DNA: TGTGCCATCAGAGGAGGGGATTACACTGAAGCTTTCTTT.

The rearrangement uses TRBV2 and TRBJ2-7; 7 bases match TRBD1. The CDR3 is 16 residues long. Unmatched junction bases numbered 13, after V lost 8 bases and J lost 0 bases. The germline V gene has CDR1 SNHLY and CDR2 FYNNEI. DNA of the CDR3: TGTGCCAGCGCGCCCCGCCGACAGGGCAACTCCTACGAGCAGTACTTC. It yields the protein CASAPRRQGNSYEQYF.

The CDR3 DNA follows: TGTGCCAGTAACAAAACACCGAATCAGCCCCAGCATTTT. This gives the protein CASNKTPNQPQHF. V gene TRBV19 combines with J gene TRBJ1-5, with D unclear. Germline V CDR1 and CDR2: LNHDA, SQIVND (reference sequence). CDR3 length: 13 amino acids. The V gene lost 7 bases and the J gene lost 4 bases, with 11 bases spanning the gap.

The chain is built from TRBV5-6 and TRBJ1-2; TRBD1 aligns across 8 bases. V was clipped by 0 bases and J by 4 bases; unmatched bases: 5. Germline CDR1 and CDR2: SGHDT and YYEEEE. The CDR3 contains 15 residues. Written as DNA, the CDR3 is TGTGCCAGCAGCTTGGCCGCAACAGGGGGCTATGGCTACACCTTC. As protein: CASSLAATGGYGYTF.

The CDR3 loop reads CASSVGDNSYEQYF. For the CDR3, the DNA is TGTGCCAGCAGCGTGGGGGACAACTCCTACGAGCAGTACTTC. V gene TRBV9 combines with J gene TRBJ2-7; D might be TRBD1 (6 bases). The CDR3 consists of 14 residues. CDR1 is SGDLS and CDR2 is YYNGEE in the germline V gene. The ends were cut back, 2 bases at V and 0 bases at J, with 9 bases in the middle.

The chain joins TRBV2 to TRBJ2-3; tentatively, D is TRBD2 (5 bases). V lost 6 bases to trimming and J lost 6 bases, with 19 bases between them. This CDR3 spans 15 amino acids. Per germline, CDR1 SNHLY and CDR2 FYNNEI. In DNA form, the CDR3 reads TGTGCCAGCAGGGGCGGGCTAGCCCCCTGGGATACGCAGTATTTT. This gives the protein CASRGGLAPWDTQYF.

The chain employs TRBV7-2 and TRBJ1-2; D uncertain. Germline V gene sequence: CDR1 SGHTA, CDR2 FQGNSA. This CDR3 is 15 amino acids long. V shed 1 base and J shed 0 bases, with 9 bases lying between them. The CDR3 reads CASSLGGPANYGYTF. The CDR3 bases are TGTGCCAGCAGCTTAGGAGGGCCGGCTAACTATGGCTACACCTTC.